This T cell receptor (beta chain) came from a study of human T cells and chemical hapten exposure. Study findings and constraints: Expanded TCR sets contained significantly more large CDR3 similarity clusters than controls. The number of TCRs over 1 in 1000 frequency stayed unchanged after DPC. There was alopecia in the donors, so their immune response may differ from that of healthy people.

The sample holds many counts of this clonotype. No antigen is known for it. TCRdb independently ran MiXCR on the RACE reads; one entry per CDR3 protein. The table records about 100,000 distinct CDR3 sequences, approximately 10% of them present only once. Per the germline V gene, CDR1 is SGHTA and CDR2 is FQGNSA. This CDR3 contains 16 residues. The V and J ends lost 2 bases and 1 base respectively, with 14 bases between them. Stated time point: patch test 1, 2 weeks after DPC sensitization. Described treatment: therapeutic diphenylcyclopropenone sensitization with weekly scalp DPC. J is TRBJ2-5 and V is TRBV7-2, with no clear D. The sample consisted of whole blood, taken in connection with sensitization to the hapten diphenylcyclopropenone (DPC). The TCR sequence derives from a woman aged 40 to 50 with alopecia areata. Some clones in this sample may be carry-over from other donors' samples. This CDR3 reads CASSLRPTPPQETQYF. The CDR3 DNA follows: TGTGCCAGCAGCTTAAGGCCCACACCACCCCAAGAGACCCAGTACTTC.